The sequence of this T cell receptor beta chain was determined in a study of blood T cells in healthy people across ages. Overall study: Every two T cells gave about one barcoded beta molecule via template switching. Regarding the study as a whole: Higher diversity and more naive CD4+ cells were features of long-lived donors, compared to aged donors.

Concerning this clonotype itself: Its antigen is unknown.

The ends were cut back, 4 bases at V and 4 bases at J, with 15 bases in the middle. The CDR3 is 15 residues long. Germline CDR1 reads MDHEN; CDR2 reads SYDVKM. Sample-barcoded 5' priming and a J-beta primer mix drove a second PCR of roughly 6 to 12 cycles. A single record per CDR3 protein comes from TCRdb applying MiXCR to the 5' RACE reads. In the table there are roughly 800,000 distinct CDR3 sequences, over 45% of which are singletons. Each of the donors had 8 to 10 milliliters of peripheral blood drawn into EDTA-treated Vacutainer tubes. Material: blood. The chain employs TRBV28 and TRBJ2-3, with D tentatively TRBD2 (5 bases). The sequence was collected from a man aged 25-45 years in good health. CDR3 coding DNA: TGTGCCAGCAGTTCGTTAGTCCGTAGCGCAGATACGCAGTATTTT. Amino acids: CASSSLVRSADTQYF.